Below are 10 T cell receptor beta chains sequenced from a single sample in a study of blood T cell repertoires in COVID-19. The protocol was immunoSEQ multiplex PCR, while the TCRdb copy is restricted to in-frame clones and leaves out a portion. The sample has around 110,000 clones, around 77% seen once; the top ten hold roughly 17%. Material: peripheral blood. Receptors originate from a man in his 60s with active or convalescent COVID-19.

The chain has TRBV5-8 and TRBJ2-3; no clear D gene. The CDR3 consists of 15 residues. The germline V gene has CDR1 SGHTS and CDR2 YDEGEE. V lost 1 base and J lost 4, with 13 bases in between. The CDR3 DNA follows: TGTGCCAGCAGCTTGAGCAGGTTTTTTGCAGATACGCAGTATTTT. Amino acid sequence: CASSLSRFFADTQYF. Full variable domain (remainder filled in from reference TRBV5-8 and TRBJ2-3): EAGVTQSPTHLIKTRGQQATLRCSPISGHTSVYWYQQALGLGLQFLLWYDEGEERNRGNFPPRFSGRQFPNYSSELNVNALELEDSALYLCASSLSRFFADTQYFGPGTRLTVL.

This rearrangement joins TRBV29-1 to TRBJ2-2; 12 nucleotides match TRBD2. Germline CDR1 and CDR2: SQVTM and ANQGSEA. CDR3 length: 16 residues. J gave up 1 base and V 6 bases, and 6 bases lay outside the gene matches. In DNA form, the CDR3 reads TGCAGCGTAAGGACTAGCGGGAACTGGAACACCGGGGAGCTGTTTTTT. The encoded protein is CSVRTSGNWNTGELFF.

V is TRBV11-2 and J is TRBJ2-3; D uncertain. The germline V gene has CDR1 SGHAT and CDR2 FQNNGV. CDR3 size: 13 residues. V was pared by 3 bases and J by 2 bases, with 6 bases between. DNA of the CDR3: TGTGCCAGCAGCTTGACAATCACAGATACGCAGTATTTT. Its translation: CASSLTITDTQYF.

The rearrangement uses TRBV19 and TRBJ1-6; 8 bases are a match to TRBD1. Losses at the gene ends were 6 bases for V and 6 bases for J; bases not matched to a gene: 4. CDR3 length: 14 amino acids. Germline V gives CDR1 LNHDA, CDR2 SQIVND (reference sequence). CDR3 residues: CASRSTGANSPLHF. For the CDR3, the DNA is TGTGCCAGTAGATCGACAGGGGCTAATTCACCCCTCCACTTT.

This clone has only one observation. The CDR3 loop reads CSVAIAAPSDTQYF. The CDR3, as DNA: TGCAGCGTTGCCATAGCAGCCCCATCAGATACGCAGTATTTT. V gene TRBV29-1 combines with J gene TRBJ2-3; D remains unclear. The germline V gene encodes CDR1 SQVTM and CDR2 ANQGSEA. With 4 bases removed from V and 4 bases from J, the gap between germline ends came to 15 bases. The CDR3 consists of 14 residues.

The chain couples TRBV18 to TRBJ1-2, with D possibly matching TRBD1 (5 bases). Germline CDR1 reads KGHSH; CDR2 reads LQKENI. The CDR3 extends over 14 amino acids. With 3 bases removed from V and 3 bases from J, the gap between germline ends came to 11 bases. In nucleotides, the CDR3 is TGTGCCAGCTCACCGGGCAGGGTTGACTATGGCTACACCTTC. Translation: CASSPGRVDYGYTF.

There are a few counts of this clone. This chain joins TRBV11-3 and TRBJ2-7; 7 nucleotides align to TRBD2. There are 14 residues in the CDR3. CDR1 SGHNT and CDR2 YENEEA come from the germline V gene. J was trimmed by 6 bases and V by 5 bases; bases with no gene match: 10. The CDR3: CASSPGGLGAEQYF. CDR3 coding DNA: TGTGCCAGCAGCCCGGGTGGACTAGGAGCCGAGCAGTACTTC.

The chain carries TRBV19 and TRBJ2-5, with D possibly being TRBD2 (5 bases). The CDR3 runs to 13 residues. Between the trimmed V and J ends, which lost 7 bases and 5 bases, there was a span of 14 bases. Germline assignment: CDR1 LNHDA and CDR2 SQIVND (reference sequence). The CDR3 sequence is CASTDYPGETQYF. The CDR3 DNA sequence: TGTGCCAGTACCGACTACCCAGGCGAGACCCAGTACTTC.

The rearrangement uses TRBV28 and TRBJ2-7; 7 nucleotides agree with TRBD1. CDR3 length: 14 amino acids. Germline V gene data show CDR1 as MDHEN and CDR2 as SYDVKM. After removal of 4 bases from V and 7 bases from J, the junction contained 10 bases not matched to a gene. The CDR3 loop reads CASSSGTAFPEQYF. The CDR3 DNA sequence: TGTGCCAGCAGTTCCGGGACAGCTTTTCCTGAGCAGTACTTC.

This clone was seen a handful of times. The V call is TRBV4-3, the J call TRBJ1-4; 11 bases match TRBD1. Trimming cost V 2 bases and J 2 bases; bases outside gene matches: 4. CDR1 is LGHNA, CDR2 YSLEER, per germline. The CDR3 has 17 residues. The CDR3 loop is CASSQTGTGGTNEKLFF. The CDR3 DNA sequence: TGCGCCAGCAGCCAAACCGGGACAGGGGGGACTAATGAAAAACTGTTTTTT.